This is a list of T cell receptor beta chains from one sample in a study of response to subunit inactivated influenza vaccine. TCRdb ran MiXCR on the RT-PCR reads and lists one entry per CDR3 protein. This sample has about 540,000 distinct CDR3 sequences, with approximately 20% found just once. This sample also appeared in a second study, on T cells expressing NK-cell markers.

The sequencing here drew on CD4+ T cells sorted from PBMCs, taken roughly 12 days after vaccination. These TCRs come from a man in his fifties who received an inactivated influenza vaccine. Both conserved end residues are part of each CDR3. Each record gives: V gene, D gene, J gene, CDR3 length, clone size, CDR3 protein, CDR3 DNA. The D gene is left open where the match is weak. Not all rows give a size; the values are once, few, many and, for expanded clones, a class.

TRBV18	.	TRBJ1-6	15	.	CASSPPSNRNSPLHF	TGTGCCAGCTCACCACCGTCCAATAGGAATTCACCCCTCCACTTT
TRBV20-1	.	TRBJ1-5	13	many	CSAQTYSNQPQHF	TGCAGTGCCCAAACGTATAGCAATCAGCCCCAGCATTTT
TRBV5-1	.	TRBJ2-5	17	.	CASSPLGYGGGQETQYF	TGCGCCAGCAGCCCCCTTGGTTATGGGGGAGGTCAAGAGACCCAGTACTTC
TRBV24-1	TRBD1	TRBJ2-2	16	many	CATSDLRTGGTGELFF	TGTGCCACCAGTGATTTGAGGACAGGGGGCACCGGGGAGCTGTTTTTT
TRBV11-2	.	TRBJ2-3	15	.	CASSLERPLADTQYF	TGTGCCAGCAGCTTAGAGAGGCCCTTGGCAGATACGCAGTATTTT
TRBV5-5	.	TRBJ1-1	14	.	CASSPGSLRTEAFF	TGTGCCAGCAGCCCAGGGTCCCTCCGGACTGAAGCTTTCTTT
TRBV2	.	TRBJ1-3	15	.	CASRFLAGSGNTIYF	TGTGCCAGCCGCTTCCTCGCCGGGTCTGGAAACACCATATATTTT
TRBV6-1	TRBD1	TRBJ2-7	14	.	CASIDRGPSYEQYF	TGTGCCAGCATTGACAGGGGTCCGTCCTACGAGCAGTACTTC
TRBV6-2/TRBV6-3	TRBD2	TRBJ2-1	16	few	CASGPLSREVRDEQFF	TGTGCCAGCGGCCCTTTGTCACGGGAGGTTAGGGATGAGCAGTTCTTC
TRBV18	.	TRBJ1-1	13	once	CASSPGLNTEAVF	TGTGCCAGCTCACCAGGGTTGAACACTGAAGCGGTCTTT
TRBV10-3	TRBD2	TRBJ2-7	15	.	CAISAGLAVSYEQYF	TGTGCCATCAGCGCTGGGCTAGCGGTATCCTACGAGCAGTACTTC
TRBV9	.	TRBJ2-1	17	few	CASSVGLASGSYNEQFF	TGTGCCAGCAGCGTAGGCCTGGCGTCGGGGTCCTACAATGAGCAGTTCTTC
TRBV5-1	.	TRBJ2-5	14	.	CASSLEVREETQYF	TGCGCCAGCAGCTTGGAAGTAAGGGAAGAGACCCAGTACTTC
TRBV12-3/TRBV12-4	TRBD1	TRBJ1-5	14	.	CASSRTGRDQPQHF	TGTGCCAGCAGCCGGACAGGTCGGGATCAGCCCCAGCATTTT
TRBV7-8	TRBD1	TRBJ2-2	14	.	CASSLQGAFGELFF	TGTGCCAGCAGCTTACAGGGGGCTTTCGGGGAGCTGTTTTTT
TRBV19	TRBD2	TRBJ2-1	15	.	CASRTGTSGANEQFF	TGTGCCAGTAGGACCGGGACTAGCGGGGCCAATGAGCAGTTCTTC
TRBV29-1	TRBD2	TRBJ2-1	11	many	CSGAGTSGGIF	TGCAGCGGCGCCGGGACTAGCGGCGGTATCTTC
TRBV7-6	TRBD2	TRBJ2-7	14	few	CASSLEVAGNEQYF	TGTGCCAGCAGCTTAGAAGTAGCGGGGAACGAGCAGTACTTC
TRBV6-5	.	TRBJ2-1	18	many	CASSYSLDFFSRGNEQFF	TGTGCCAGCAGTTACTCGTTGGACTTCTTTTCGAGGGGCAATGAGCAGTTCTTC
TRBV12-3/TRBV12-4	.	TRBJ1-5	14	.	CASSPRRSNQPQHF	TGTGCCAGCAGTCCTAGGAGGTCAAATCAGCCCCAGCATTTT
TRBV19	TRBD1	TRBJ1-1	12	few	CASSGQVTEAFF	TGTGCCAGTAGCGGACAGGTTACTGAAGCTTTCTTT
TRBV7-3	.	TRBJ2-7	13	.	CASSLKGVGEQYF	TGTGCCAGCAGCTTGAAAGGGGTTGGGGAGCAGTACTTC
TRBV6-6	.	TRBJ2-1	13	.	CASKDSTYNEQFF	TGTGCCAGCAAGGACAGTACCTACAATGAGCAGTTCTTC
TRBV12-3/TRBV12-4	.	TRBJ1-1	13	many	CASRLQGWTEAFF	TGTGCCAGCAGACTCCAGGGGTGGACTGAAGCTTTCTTT
TRBV20-1	.	TRBJ2-7	18	.	CSARDLGGGLSSSEEQYF	TGCAGTGCTAGAGATCTAGGAGGGGGCTTAAGCAGTTCGGAAGAGCAGTACTTC
TRBV10-3	.	TRBJ1-1	13	few	CAISGGAGTEAFF	TGTGCCATCAGTGGGGGGGCCGGCACTGAAGCTTTCTTT
TRBV12-3/TRBV12-4	.	TRBJ2-5	14	.	CASSLKGGRETQYF	TGTGCCAGCAGTTTAAAGGGGGGACGGGAGACCCAGTACTTC
TRBV28	TRBD1	TRBJ2-1	15	.	CASRNSPGQGNEQFF	TGTGCCAGCAGAAATTCCCCGGGACAGGGGAATGAGCAGTTCTTC
TRBV24-1	.	TRBJ1-2	15	.	CATRKSHGTFYGYTF	TGTGCCACCCGAAAGTCCCACGGGACTTTCTATGGCTACACCTTC
TRBV3-1	TRBD2	TRBJ2-2	15	few	CASRLTSGPTGELFF	TGTGCCAGCAGGCTCACTAGCGGGCCCACCGGGGAGCTGTTTTTT
TRBV5-8	.	TRBJ2-1	16	.	CASSLITGVSYNEQFF	TGTGCCAGCAGCTTGATTACGGGAGTCTCCTACAATGAGCAGTTCTTC
TRBV7-2	.	TRBJ1-2	13	.	CASSPDMNYGYTF	TGTGCCAGCTCCCCGGACATGAACTATGGCTACACCTTC
TRBV7-9	TRBD1	TRBJ1-6	14	.	CASRQGVRNSPLHF	TGTGCCAGCAGGCAGGGGGTCCGAAATTCACCCCTCCACTTT
TRBV9	.	TRBJ2-1	16	few	CASSVATSGVYNEQFF	TGTGCCAGCAGCGTAGCTACGAGCGGAGTCTACAATGAGCAGTTCTTC
TRBV6-2/TRBV6-3	TRBD2	TRBJ2-1	13	.	CASRLAGVDEQFF	TGTGCCAGCAGGCTAGCGGGAGTGGATGAGCAGTTCTTC
TRBV6-1	TRBD2	TRBJ2-1	14	.	CASSGLAGVYEQFF	TGTGCCAGCAGTGGCCTAGCGGGAGTCTATGAGCAGTTCTTC
TRBV7-9	.	TRBJ2-1	16	few	CASSLDRRALYNEQFF	TGTGCCAGCAGCTTAGATCGGAGGGCCCTCTACAATGAGCAGTTCTTC
TRBV7-2	TRBD1	TRBJ1-5	13	few	CASSLGQRQPQHF	TGTGCCAGCAGCTTGGGACAGCGACAGCCCCAGCATTTT
TRBV21-1	.	TRBJ2-7	16	.	CASSKGATGGVYEQYF	TGTGCCAGCAGCAAAGGGGCAACAGGGGGTGTCTACGAGCAGTACTTC
TRBV11-2	.	TRBJ1-1	17	.	CASTAYFLKGPHTEAFF	TGTGCCAGCACCGCGTACTTCTTGAAGGGACCACACACTGAAGCTTTCTTT
TRBV4-1	TRBD2	TRBJ2-2	16	few	CASSQGPGLNTGELFF	TGCGCCAGCAGCCAAGGGCCGGGACTAAACACCGGGGAGCTGTTTTTT
TRBV18	.	TRBJ2-5	14	.	CASSPPMSPETQYF	TGTGCCAGCTCACCACCAATGTCTCCGGAGACCCAGTACTTC
TRBV20-1	TRBD2	TRBJ2-1	14	few	CSAGKAGGHNEQFF	TGCAGTGCTGGAAAAGCGGGGGGGCACAATGAGCAGTTCTTC
TRBV12-3/TRBV12-4	TRBD2	TRBJ2-3	18	.	CASTRTSGGPLGEDTQYF	TGTGCCAGCACTAGGACTAGCGGGGGGCCCCTCGGTGAAGATACGCAGTATTTT